This section outlines one T cell receptor (beta chain) sequence together with its context. Unmatched junction bases numbered 10, after V lost 5 bases and J lost 3 bases. CDR3 length: 16 amino acids. In germline, CDR1 is PRHDT, CDR2 FYEKMQ (reference sequence). The data belong to a study of blood T cell repertoires in COVID-19. TCRdb's table, derived via immunoSEQ multiplex PCR, lists solely in-frame clones and lacks some. The sample shows 90,000 to 150,000 clones, around 90% of them seen only once. V gene TRBV13 combines with J gene TRBJ2-7, with TRBD1 matching 10 bases. Sequenced sample: peripheral blood. This TCR came from a woman in her fifties or sixties with active or convalescent COVID-19. CDR3 in DNA: TGTGCCAGCAGCCCACACCGGGACAGGGGATACTACGAGCAGTACTTC. Its translation is CASSPHRDRGYYEQYF.